Below are 5 T cell receptor beta chains sequenced from a single sample in a study of Graves' ophthalmopathy and Graves' hyperthyroidism. Researchers took RNA transcripts and amplified TCR beta CDR3 regions from them. Scientists carried out first-round RT-PCR using HTBI primers and then a second-round multiplex PCR. TCRdb re-derived calls from the multiplex PCR reads in MiXCR, one entry per CDR3 protein. The table records a few hundred thousand distinct CDR3 sequences, approximately 18% of them present only once. Sequencing input: peripheral blood. The origin of the receptors is an adult woman with stable Graves' hyperthyroidism.

At least ten counts were recorded for this clonotype. The rearrangement links TRBV6-1 to TRBJ2-7; D gene uncertain. The CDR3 is 14 amino acids. The germline V and J ends were trimmed by 0 bases and 5 bases, with 11 bases remaining between them. Germline V gene data show CDR1 as MNHNS and CDR2 as SASEGT. The CDR3 DNA reads TGTGCCAGCAGTGAAGCGGCCGGCAGCCACGAGCAGTACTTC. The encoded protein is CASSEAAGSHEQYF.

This clonotype was recorded many times. The genes are TRBV10-3 and TRBJ1-1, with 7 bases that match TRBD1. Trimming cost V 6 bases and J 0 bases; bases outside gene matches: 7. The CDR3 runs to 15 residues. Germline CDR1 is ENHRY and CDR2 is SYGVKD. The CDR3 is CAISTQTGMNTEAFF. The CDR3 region has the DNA TGTGCCATCAGCACTCAGACAGGGATGAACACTGAAGCTTTCTTT.

This clonotype was seen many times. V usage is TRBV29-1 and J usage is TRBJ1-2; 7 bases are a match to TRBD1. V lost 4 bases to trimming and J lost 8 bases; unmatched junction nucleotides: 7. The CDR3 is made up of 12 amino acids. Germline loops: CDR1 SQVTM, CDR2 ANQGSEA. This CDR3 is CSVAGGGRGYTF. CDR3 nucleotides: TGCAGCGTTGCAGGGGGAGGTCGGGGCTACACCTTC.

The rearrangement joins TRBV2 to TRBJ2-2; D might be TRBD1 (5 bases). Between the trimmed V and J ends, which lost 7 bases and 5 bases, there was a span of 14 bases. Germline-derived CDR1 and CDR2 are SNHLY and FYNNEI. CDR3 size: 14 residues. The CDR3 spells CASTPMTATGELFF. In DNA, the CDR3 is TGTGCCAGCACCCCTATGACAGCGACCGGGGAGCTGTTTTTT.

This clonotype has a count of ten or more. The genes are TRBV2 and TRBJ2-7; the D call may be TRBD1 or TRBD2 (5 bases each). The ends were cut back, 6 bases at V and 3 bases at J, with 15 bases in the middle. Germline V gives CDR1 SNHLY, CDR2 FYNNEI. The CDR3 runs 14 residues. The CDR3 region is CASSDLGANYEQYF. The CDR3 DNA reads TGTGCCAGCAGCGACCTCGGGGCAAACTACGAGCAGTACTTC.